This passage covers 20 T cell receptor beta chains from one sample sequenced in a study of T cells after yellow fever vaccination. One entry per CDR3 protein results from TCRdb running MiXCR on the 5' RACE reads. The table lists under 700,000 distinct CDR3 sequences, around a sixth of them singletons. Sequencing used PBMCs, obtained 5 days after the first yellow fever vaccination. Source of these receptors: a man younger than 30 who received the YFV17D yellow fever vaccine.

This chain connects TRBV4-2 to TRBJ1-4; no reliable D call. Trimming cost V 0 bases and J 0 bases, with 11 bases left between them. Germline V gene lookup returns CDR1 LGHNA and CDR2 YNFKEQ. The CDR3 covers 17 residues. As DNA, the CDR3 is TGTGCCAGCAGCCAAGAGCCACCCGAGGCAACTAATGAAAAACTGTTTTTT. As protein: CASSQEPPEATNEKLFF.

The V and J genes are TRBV2 and TRBJ2-7; D is ambiguous. Between the trimmed V and J ends, which lost 5 bases and 2 bases, there was a span of 13 bases. Germline V gene lookup returns CDR1 SNHLY and CDR2 FYNNEI. This CDR3 has 14 amino acids. CDR3 residues: CASSPGQRPYEQYV. In DNA, the CDR3 is TGTGCCAGCAGTCCGGGCCAAAGGCCCTACGAGCAGTACGTC.

The CDR3 bases are TGTGCCAGCAGCCAATGGTCGAATGAGCAGTTCTTC. It is translated as CASSQWSNEQFF. This chain links TRBV14 with TRBJ2-1; no firm D call. CDR1 is SGHDN, CDR2 FVKESK, per germline. CDR3 length equals 12 residues. Trimming took 2 bases from V and 7 from J, leaving 6 bases between them.

This clonotype was seen a handful of times. The chain uses TRBV4-1 and TRBJ1-2; D may be TRBD1 (5 bases). V lost 4 bases, J lost 8 bases, and 11 bases lay in between. The CDR3 sequence is 12 residues long. The germline gives CDR1 MGHRA, CDR2 YSYEKL. Here the CDR3 reads CASSRPRGGYTF. The CDR3 bases are TGCGCCAGCAGCCGACCCCGGGGGGGCTACACCTTC.

There are a few counts of this clonotype. This chain uses TRBV9 with TRBJ1-2, with D unresolved. Trimming took 3 bases from V and 4 from J, leaving 16 bases between them. CDR1 SGDLS and CDR2 YYNGEE come from the germline V gene. This CDR3 is built from 15 residues. The DNA for the CDR3 is TGTGCCAGCAGCGCCGCGGGATCTACCGGCTATGGCTACACCTTC. Translating gives CASSAAGSTGYGYTF. Full variable domain (missing parts from reference TRBV9 and TRBJ1-2): DSGVTQTPKHLITATGQRVTLRCSPRSGDLSVYWYQQSLDQGLQFLIQYYNGEERAKGNILERFSAQQFPDLHSELNLSSLELGDSALYFCASSAAGSTGYGYTFGSGTRLTVV.

This clonotype appeared a few times. The chain joins TRBV5-6 to TRBJ1-1; 12 nucleotides line up with TRBD1. The germline V gene encodes CDR1 SGHDT and CDR2 YYEEEE. The CDR3 extends over 16 amino acids. With 2 bases clipped from V and 3 bases from J, the junction kept 5 bases outside the gene matches. The CDR3 reads CASSFSGTGGHTEAFF. The CDR3 nucleotides are TGTGCCAGCAGCTTCTCCGGGACAGGGGGCCACACTGAAGCTTTCTTT.

This chain uses TRBV20-1 with TRBJ2-5; TRBD1 might be the D (6 bases). Germline CDR1 and CDR2: DFQATT and SNEGSKA (reference sequence). The CDR3 runs to 12 residues. Trimming took off 4 bases at V and 5 bases at J, with 11 bases between the two ends. The CDR3 DNA reads TGCAGTGCTAAGTCAGGACAGGAGACCCAGTACTTC. Translation gives CSAKSGQETQYF.

This clonotype was counted between two and nine times. The chain links TRBV15 to TRBJ2-3; 7 positions match TRBD2. V shed 1 base and J 2 bases; nucleotides not matched to a gene: 3. CDR1 is LNHNV and CDR2 is YYDKDF in the germline V gene (reference sequence). The CDR3 is made up of 15 amino acids. In DNA, the CDR3 is TGTGCCACCAGCAGAGGGGGGACTACCACAGATACGCAGTATTTT. Residues: CATSRGGTTTDTQYF. Based on the CDR3 plus reference TRBV15 and TRBJ2-3, the full variable domain is DAMVIQNPRYQVTQFGKPVTLSCSQTLNHNVMYWYQQKSSQAPKLLFHYYDKDFNNEADTPDNFQSRRPNTSFCFLDIRSPGLGDTAMYLCATSRGGTTTDTQYFGPGTRLTVL.

This clonotype has a handful of counts. The chain employs TRBV20-1 and TRBJ2-1; D may match TRBD1 or TRBD2 (6 bases each). CDR1 and CDR2 from the germline V gene are DFQATT and SNEGSKA (reference sequence). V lost 6 bases, J lost 6 bases, and 12 bases lay in between. This CDR3 spans 12 amino acids. The CDR3 here is CSARPGANEQFF. The CDR3 bases are TGCAGTGCCCGCCCGGGGGCCAATGAGCAGTTCTTC.

The sample holds a few counts of this clonotype. The J gene is TRBJ2-2, the V gene TRBV15; no definite D call. Germline lookup yields CDR1 LNHNV and CDR2 YYDKDF (reference sequence). Trimming took off 1 base at V and 6 bases at J, with 9 bases between the two ends. The CDR3 covers 14 residues. CDR3 amino acids: CATSRVMDAGELFF. CDR3 coding DNA: TGTGCCACCAGCAGAGTCATGGACGCCGGGGAGCTGTTTTTT.

This clonotype was counted ten times or more. The V and J genes are TRBV6-1 and TRBJ1-5; D not resolved. This CDR3 has 15 amino acids. With 1 base removed from V and 6 bases from J, the gap between germline ends came to 13 bases. Germline CDR1 is MNHNS and CDR2 is SASEGT. CDR3 sequence: CASSEGMVMSQPQHF. The CDR3 nucleotides are TGTGCCAGCAGTGAAGGGATGGTGATGAGTCAGCCCCAGCATTTT.

This clonotype came up many times. This chain connects TRBV25-1 to TRBJ2-1; 8 positions agree with TRBD2. V was pared by 2 bases and J by 7 bases, with 7 bases of the junction left unmatched. Germline lookup yields CDR1 MGHDK and CDR2 SYGVNS. The CDR3 is 15 amino acids. In DNA form, the CDR3 reads TGTGCCAGCAGTGAAGTTGGGACTAGGGCAAATGAGCAGTTCTTC. It codes for CASSEVGTRANEQFF. The whole variable domain, remainder taken from reference TRBV25-1 and TRBJ2-1, is EADIYQTPRYLVIGTGKKITLECSQTMGHDKMYWYQQDPGMELHLIHYSYGVNSTEKGDLSSESTVSRIRTEHFPLTLESARPSHTSQYLCASSEVGTRANEQFFGPGTRLTVL.

The chain couples TRBV7-2 to TRBJ1-1; 7 bases are a match to TRBD1. Germline V CDR1 and CDR2: SGHTA, FQGNSA. The CDR3 loop spans 14 amino acids. Unmatched junction bases numbered 7, after V lost 5 bases and J lost 4 bases. The CDR3 reads CASSTQGRLTEAFF. CDR3 DNA: TGTGCCAGCAGCACACAGGGGCGGCTCACTGAAGCTTTCTTT.

The V call is TRBV7-2, the J call TRBJ2-7; D ambiguous. The V end lost 1 base, the J end lost 4 bases, and 8 bases lay between the germline ends. The CDR3 loop spans 13 amino acids. CDR1 and CDR2 from the germline V gene are SGHTA and FQGNSA. The chain's CDR3 is CASSLGVRYEQYV. CDR3 nucleotides: TGTGCCAGCAGCTTAGGGGTAAGGTACGAGCAGTACGTC.

This clonotype was recorded a few times. This chain links TRBV5-1 with TRBJ2-2; D is possibly TRBD2 (5 bases). Between the trimmed V and J ends, which lost 3 bases and 6 bases, there was a span of 18 bases. The CDR3 runs 16 residues. Germline V gene sequence: CDR1 SGHRS, CDR2 YFSETQ. CDR3 sequence reads: CASSSRESGDAGELFF. In nucleotides, the CDR3 is TGCGCCAGCAGCTCTCGGGAATCTGGTGACGCCGGGGAGCTGTTTTTT.

The chain is built from TRBV14 and TRBJ2-1; 7 bases agree with TRBD1. This CDR3 has 16 amino acids. Germline V lookup: CDR1 SGHDN, CDR2 FVKESK. The V and J ends lost 4 bases and 2 bases, in that order; junction bases with no gene match: 8. This CDR3 is CASSPRQGVPYNEQFF. CDR3 nucleotide sequence: TGTGCCAGCAGCCCGAGGCAGGGGGTTCCCTACAATGAGCAGTTCTTC.

The V call is TRBV7-9, the J call TRBJ1-2, with 9 bases lining up with TRBD1. V lost 1 base, J lost 8 bases, and 2 bases stayed unmatched. Germline CDR1 reads SEHNR; CDR2 reads FQNEAQ (reference sequence). This CDR3 region has 13 residues. CDR3 DNA: TGTGCCAGCAGCTTAGAGACAGGGGGGGGCTACACCTTC. Amino acids: CASSLETGGGYTF.

This clonotype came up a few times. V gene TRBV5-1 combines with J gene TRBJ2-5; the D is unclear. The CDR3 extends over 15 amino acids. Trimming removed 0 bases at V and 1 base at J, with 10 bases between. Germline V CDR1 and CDR2: SGHRS, YFSETQ. The CDR3 reads CASSLDGQAQETQYF. Here the CDR3 DNA reads TGCGCCAGCAGCTTGGACGGGCAGGCCCAAGAGACCCAGTACTTC.

This chain uses TRBV4-1 with TRBJ2-1; the match to TRBD2 covers 11 bases. V gave up 1 base and J gave up 11 bases; unmatched junction bases: 7. Germline-derived CDR1 and CDR2 are MGHRA and YSYEKL. The CDR3 consists of 15 residues. CDR3 nucleotide sequence: TGCGCCAGCAGCCAAGGAGGTAGCGGGAGGGATAAGCAGTTCTTC. Translation: CASSQGGSGRDKQFF.

The sample holds a few counts of this clonotype. This sequence joins TRBV5-1 and TRBJ2-5, with D possibly TRBD1 on 7 matching bases. The CDR3 totals 14 residues. CDR1 and CDR2 (germline): SGHRS, YFSETQ. Trimming left V 6 bases short and J 5 bases short, with 17 bases between. CDR3 residues: CASTLSPGGETQYF. CDR3 nucleotides: TGCGCCAGCACCCTAAGTCCAGGGGGGGAGACCCAGTACTTC.